This T cell receptor beta chain is drawn from a study of shared clonotypes between healthy human individuals. Study-level findings and limits: The donor pool, a small one, limited the genetic and exposure-history diversity represented.

The authors ran unsorted PBMC replicate PCRs on 250 to 300 ng DNA, 25,000 to 35,000 T cell genomes. TCRdb keeps only in-frame clones here, not all; method: immunoSEQ multiplex PCR. Of some 480,000 clones in the sample, around three quarters were seen once. The V end lost 5 bases, the J end lost 0 bases, and 14 bases lay between the germline ends. Germline CDR1 MDHEN, CDR2 SYDVKM. The CDR3 is 16 residues long. Some 84 million PBMCs supplied genomic DNA for unsorted samples. This clone was observed once. The antigen remains undetermined. V and J are TRBV28 and TRBJ1-5, with D perhaps matching TRBD1 (5 bases). Sample: PBMCs. This TCR was recovered from a woman aged 40 to 49 in good health. Some clones in this sample may be carry-over from other donors' samples. DNA for the CDR3: TGTGCCAGCAGTCCCTGGACAATGGTTAGCAATCAGCCCCAGCATTTT. It specifies CASSPWTMVSNQPQHF. The full variable domain, rest sourced from reference TRBV28 and TRBJ1-5, is DVKVTQSSRYLVKRTGEKVFLECVQDMDHENMFWYRQDPGLGLRLIYFSYDVKMKEKGDIPEGYSVSREKKERFSLILESASTNQTSMYLCASSPWTMVSNQPQHFGDGTRLSIL.